The rows below give T cell receptor beta chains drawn from one sample of a study of shared clonotypes between healthy human individuals. This table comes from immunoSEQ multiplex PCR, and its TCRdb copy is limited to in-frame clones, with some not included. The sample holds about 820,000 clones, more than 85% seen once. Sequenced material: naive CD8+ T cells sorted from blood. The source of these receptors is a man in his thirties or forties in good health. Each CDR3 is given with its conserved first and last residue. A D gene is named only where the DNA matches it firmly. Clone size is not always given. Where it is, it says once, few, many or a class for expanded clones.

D,J,size,V,DNA,CDR3
TRBD1,TRBJ1-5,.,TRBV16,TGTGCCAGCAGACGGACAGGGGTCAATCAGCCCCAGCATTTT,CASRRTGVNQPQHF
TRBD2,TRBJ2-1,.,TRBV19,TGTGCCAGTAGTCACGGACTAGCCTATGAGCAGTTCTTC,CASSHGLAYEQFF
.,TRBJ2-7,.,TRBV6-6,TGTGCCAGCAGTTCCGCGATCTCCTACGAGCAGTACTTC,CASSSAISYEQYF
TRBD2,TRBJ2-1,once,TRBV5-3,TGTGCCACCAACTCGGGACTAGCGGGACTCAATGAGCAGTTCTTC,CATNSGLAGLNEQFF
TRBD2,TRBJ2-1,.,TRBV4-1,TGCGCCAGCAGTCAAGAAGGGATAGCGGGACTTACAACTGAGCAGTTCTTC,CASSQEGIAGLTTEQFF
TRBD1,TRBJ2-1,.,TRBV7-9,TGTGCCAGCAGCGAACGGACAGGGGACCTTATTGATGAGCAGTTCTTC,CASSERTGDLIDEQFF
TRBD2,TRBJ2-1,.,TRBV5-4,TGTGCCAGCAGCTTGTCCGGGAGGGTAAATGAGCAGTTCTTC,CASSLSGRVNEQFF
.,TRBJ2-7,.,TRBV9,TGTGCCAGCAGCGTTGGGGCGTCTTCCTACGAGCAGTACTTC,CASSVGASSYEQYF
.,TRBJ2-1,.,TRBV18,TGTGCCAGCTCACCACGCTCGGTAGGGGAGTTCTTC,CASSPRSVGEFF
.,TRBJ2-5,.,TRBV5-6,TGTGCCAGCAGCTTAGGAGGCCAAGAGACCCAGTACTTC,CASSLGGQETQYF
.,TRBJ1-2,.,TRBV11-2,TGTGCCAGCAGCTTAAAGGGTGGTCAGGCCTTATATGGCTACACCTTC,CASSLKGGQALYGYTF
.,TRBJ2-7,.,TRBV7-6,TGTGCCAGCAGCTTAGCCGGGGACCTTATCTACGAGCAGTACTTC,CASSLAGDLIYEQYF
.,TRBJ2-7,.,TRBV4-1,TGCGCCAGCAGCCAGGGATACTCCTACGAGCAGTACTTC,CASSQGYSYEQYF
.,TRBJ1-1,.,TRBV19,TGTGCCAGTAGTCCCAGGATTTCGGCTGAAGCTTTCTTT,CASSPRISAEAFF
.,TRBJ2-7,.,TRBV6-5,TGTGCCAGCAGTTACTCGTTAAGGGTTGACGAGCAGTACTTC,CASSYSLRVDEQYF
.,TRBJ1-1,.,TRBV4-3,TGCGCCAGCAGCCAAGGCCTCGGGCAAGAAGCTTTCTTT,CASSQGLGQEAFF
TRBD1,TRBJ1-1,.,TRBV25-1,TGTGCCAGCAGCCAGGGGGCGACGAACACTGAAGCTTTCTTT,CASSQGATNTEAFF
.,TRBJ2-1,.,TRBV2,TGTGCCAGCAGTGACCCGACCTACAATGAGCAGTTCTTC,CASSDPTYNEQFF
.,TRBJ2-3,.,TRBV10-2,TGCGCCAGCAGTGGGACTGAAGACTCCACAGATACGCAGTATTTT,CASSGTEDSTDTQYF
.,TRBJ2-7,once,TRBV28,TGTGCCAGCAGTGATCGGGAGAAGCCCTACGAGCAGTACTTC,CASSDREKPYEQYF
.,TRBJ1-5,.,TRBV4-2,TGTGCCAGCAGCCAACGGGCGAATCAGCCCCAGCATTTT,CASSQRANQPQHF
.,TRBJ2-1,.,TRBV7-8,TGTGCCAGCAGCCCCACTGCTGGGTCCTACAATGAGCAGTTCTTC,CASSPTAGSYNEQFF
.,TRBJ2-4,few,TRBV7-2,TGTGCCAGCAGCTTAGGTAAAAACATTCAGTACTTC,CASSLGKNIQYF
TRBD1,TRBJ1-1,.,TRBV9,TGTGCCAGCGGAGGGGGCAGGAGCACTGAAGCTTTCTTT,CASGGGRSTEAFF
.,TRBJ1-3,many,TRBV9,TGTGCCAGCAGCTCACACACTGCCTCCTCTGGAAACACCATATATTTT,CASSSHTASSGNTIYF
TRBD1,TRBJ2-2,.,TRBV27,TGTGCCAGCAGTTTATATACGCCGGGGACAGCAACCGGGGAGCTGTTTTTT,CASSLYTPGTATGELFF
.,TRBJ1-5,.,TRBV30,TGTGCCTGGAGTCATACACTCTATAGCAATCAGCCCCAGCATTTT,CAWSHTLYSNQPQHF
TRBD2,TRBJ2-3,.,TRBV29-1,TGCAGCGTTACACTAGCGGAAAGCACAGATACGCAGTATTTT,CSVTLAESTDTQYF
.,TRBJ2-3,.,TRBV7-9,TGTGCCAGCAGCCTCGAGGGGACAGATACGCAGTATTTT,CASSLEGTDTQYF
TRBD2,TRBJ2-1,.,TRBV19,TGTGCCAGTAGCCTGGGACTAGTTTACAATGAGCAGTTCTTC,CASSLGLVYNEQFF
TRBD2,TRBJ2-1,.,TRBV7-2,TGTGCCAGCAGCCCCGGGGGACTAGGGCCGGGTGAGCAGTTCTTC,CASSPGGLGPGEQFF
.,TRBJ2-3,.,TRBV19,TGTGCCAGTAGTATAATGGGAACAGATACGCAGTATTTT,CASSIMGTDTQYF
.,TRBJ1-1,.,TRBV9,TGTGCCAGCAGCGAGGGCGGGATGACTGAAGCTTTCTTT,CASSEGGMTEAFF
.,TRBJ2-3,.,TRBV7-9,TGTGCCAGCAGCTTACCGACAGCCCCAGATACGCAGTATTTT,CASSLPTAPDTQYF
.,TRBJ1-1,few,TRBV6-1,TGTGCCAGCAGTGAAGCTGAGGGGGACAAAGGTAACACTGAAGCTTTCTTT,CASSEAEGDKGNTEAFF
TRBD1,TRBJ2-5,.,TRBV15,TGTGCCACCAGCAGAGCGGACAGGGGTGGGGAGACCCAGTACTTC,CATSRADRGGETQYF
.,TRBJ1-1,once,TRBV6-1,TGTGCCAGCAGTGACAGGGTCAACACTGAAGCTTTCTTT,CASSDRVNTEAFF
TRBD1,TRBJ2-7,.,TRBV9,TGTGCCAGCAGCGGGGGGACAGGGCTTTCCTACGAGCAGTACTTC,CASSGGTGLSYEQYF
.,TRBJ2-3,.,TRBV28,TGTGCCAGCAGTTTGGGCACAGATACGCAGTATTTT,CASSLGTDTQYF
.,TRBJ1-1,.,TRBV10-2,TGCGCCAGCAGTGAAGGGCCGGAGGCTGAAGCTTTCTTT,CASSEGPEAEAFF
.,TRBJ2-1,.,TRBV15,TGTGCCACCAGCACCGGGGCAGGGGACCCCCCGTTCTTC,CATSTGAGDPPFF
TRBD2,TRBJ2-5,.,TRBV7-9,TGTGCCAGCAGCTTAATAGCGGGAGGGGGGACCCAGTACTTC,CASSLIAGGGTQYF
.,TRBJ2-2,.,TRBV11-3,TGTGCCAGCAGTCCGAACGGGGAACAGGGAACGACCGGGGAGCTGTTTTTT,CASSPNGEQGTTGELFF